This TCR beta chain derives from a study of beta chain features in type 1 diabetes. Study-wide background: Investigators examined 107,917,701 sorted cells across all samples. Whole-study findings and limits: TCRB rearrangement may or may not be influenced by HLA type; here this remained unresolved. Among all four CD4+ subsets, Type 1 diabetes patients had TCRB CDR3s that were moderately but significantly shorter. Patients' naive, central memory and Treg TCRB repertoires seemed closer to one another than those of healthy donors. VDJ junctions from type 1 diabetes patients carried fewer insertions and larger deletions.

The germline CDR1 and CDR2 sequences are MDHEN and SYDVKM. The CDR3 is 11 amino acids. V gave up 5 bases and J gave up 6 bases, with 7 bases separating them. The authors reverse transcribed all of the isolated RNA, so sequencing captured expressed TCRB transcripts. Profiling relied on immunoSEQ multiplex PCR, and the TCRdb table lists in-frame clones only, not all of them. Of 100,000 to 150,000 clones in the sample, approximately 10% were seen once. To note about this clone: Its antigen is as yet unknown.

Sequenced material: central memory CD4+ T cells from blood. The chain couples TRBV28 to TRBJ1-2; D remains ambiguous. The clonotype originates from a man aged 25 to 40 with type 1 diabetes. This CDR3 reads CASSITDGYTF. As DNA, the CDR3 is TGTGCCAGCAGTATCACAGATGGCTACACCTTC.